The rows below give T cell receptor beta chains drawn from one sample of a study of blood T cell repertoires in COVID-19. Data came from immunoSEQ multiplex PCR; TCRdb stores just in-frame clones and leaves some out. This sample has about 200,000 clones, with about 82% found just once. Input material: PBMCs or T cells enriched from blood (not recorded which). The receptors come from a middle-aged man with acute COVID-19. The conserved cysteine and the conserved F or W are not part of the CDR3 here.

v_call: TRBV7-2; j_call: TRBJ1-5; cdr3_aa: ASRLGRSSNQPQH
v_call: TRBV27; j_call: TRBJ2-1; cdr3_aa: ASSLSGGGLAGLNEQF
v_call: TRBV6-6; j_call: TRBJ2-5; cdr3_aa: ASSYTREGGETQY
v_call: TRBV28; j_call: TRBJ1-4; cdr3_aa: ASSLGATNEKLF
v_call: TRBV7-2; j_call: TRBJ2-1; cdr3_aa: ASSLGTTNEQF
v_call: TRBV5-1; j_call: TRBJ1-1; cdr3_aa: ASSPQGDTEAF
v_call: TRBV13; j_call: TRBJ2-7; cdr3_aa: ASSHRGASGEQY
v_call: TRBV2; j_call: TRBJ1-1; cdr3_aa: ARQGLGNTEAF
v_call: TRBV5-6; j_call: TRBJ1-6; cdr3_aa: ASSLPGQGNSPLH
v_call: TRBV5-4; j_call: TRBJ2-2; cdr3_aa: ASSLESGRRAGELF
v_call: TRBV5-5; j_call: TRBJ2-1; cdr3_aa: ASSAGLAATYNEQF
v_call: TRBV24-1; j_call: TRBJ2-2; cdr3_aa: ATSDLDLAGVSGELF
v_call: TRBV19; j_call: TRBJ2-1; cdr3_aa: ASSGTGAYNEQF
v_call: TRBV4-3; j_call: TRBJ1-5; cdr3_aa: ASSQASVNQPQH
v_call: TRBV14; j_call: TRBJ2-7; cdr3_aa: ASSPAERPAYEQY
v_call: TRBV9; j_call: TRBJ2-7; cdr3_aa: ASSVIAGVGEQY